A single sample is the source of the 10 T cell receptor beta chains below, sequenced in a study of blood T cell repertoires in COVID-19. The assay was immunoSEQ multiplex PCR, and TCRdb's table has in-frame clones only and misses some. The sample has fewer than 250,000 clones, around 87% seen once; the top ten hold over 2.5%. The source material was peripheral blood. The receptors stem from a man in his fifties or sixties with acute or convalescent COVID-19.

In the case of this clone: The final CDR3 position lacks the conserved phenylalanine or tryptophan, pointing to a likely read error. The limits of the CDR3 on the DNA are not certain, so only TCRdb's listed CDR3 is given. The chain combines TRBV6-6 with TRBJ2-7; the table's D call of TRBD1 was not tested on the DNA. Germline V gene data show CDR1 as MNHNY and CDR2 as SVGAGI (reference sequence). 12 amino acids form the CDR3, both terminal residues included. The CDR3 spells CASSPGTGGLEI.

As for this clone: This sample also contains other DNA sequences that code for the same CDR3. J is TRBJ2-4 and V is TRBV5-6, with D possibly matching TRBD1 (6 bases). From germline, CDR1 is SGHDT and CDR2 YYEEEE. This CDR3 has 14 amino acids. Trimming cost V 3 bases and J 1 base, with 8 bases left between them. The CDR3 is CASSYDRAKNIQYF. The DNA for the CDR3 is TGTGCCAGCAGCTACGACAGGGCCAAAAACATTCAGTACTTC.

This chain's CDR3 is CATSDGGSYEQYF. CDR3 nucleotide sequence: TGTGCCACCAGTGATGGCGGGTCCTACGAGCAGTACTTC. This chain uses TRBV24-1 with TRBJ2-7, with D perhaps TRBD2 (5 bases). CDR1 KGHDR and CDR2 SFDVKD come from the germline V gene. Trimming cost V 3 bases and J 1 base, with 6 bases left between them. The CDR3 consists of 13 residues.

The chain employs TRBV27 and TRBJ2-7; D is perhaps TRBD2 (6 bases). The CDR3 has 14 residues. CDR1 and CDR2 (germline): MNHEY, SMNVEV (reference sequence). Trimming removed 0 bases at V and 5 bases at J, with 11 bases between. The CDR3 nucleotides are TGTGCCAGCAGTTTATCTAGGAGGGGAGACGAGCAGTACTTC. It codes for CASSLSRRGDEQYF.

This CDR3 is CASQPGQPSGGYGYTF. The CDR3 nucleotides are TGTGCCAGCCAACCGGGACAGCCTTCGGGCGGGTATGGCTACACCTTC. V is TRBV28 and J is TRBJ1-2, with 7 bases aligning to TRBD1. Per germline, CDR1 MDHEN and CDR2 SYDVKM. J gave up 5 bases and V 8 bases, and 17 bases lay outside the gene matches. The CDR3 loop spans 16 amino acids.

The V gene is TRBV25-1, the J gene TRBJ2-1, with D tentatively TRBD2 (6 bases). Trimming took off 4 bases at V and 4 bases at J, with 17 bases between the two ends. This CDR3 spans 16 amino acids. Germline-derived CDR1 and CDR2 are MGHDK and SYGVNS. For the CDR3, the DNA is TGTGCCAGCAGTGGACTAAGCGGGCCGGGATACAATGAGCAGTTCTTC. Translated, it gives CASSGLSGPGYNEQFF.

The CDR3 sequence: CASSQGSRQGASDTQYF. The DNA of the CDR3 is TGCGCCAGCAGCCAGGGGTCCCGACAGGGGGCGTCAGATACGCAGTATTTT. The chain carries TRBV4-1 and TRBJ2-3; TRBD1 aligns across 10 bases. Per germline, CDR1 MGHRA and CDR2 YSYEKL. This CDR3 spans 17 amino acids. V was clipped by 3 bases and J by 4 bases; unmatched bases: 10.

The rearrangement uses TRBV6-5 and TRBJ2-7, with a weak D call TRBD1 (5 bases). V was clipped by 4 bases and J by 0 bases, with 10 bases between them. Germline CDR1 MNHEY, CDR2 SVGAGI. The CDR3 length is 14 residues. The CDR3 region has the DNA TGTGCCAGCAGTTTTGACAGCCTCTCCTACGAGCAGTACTTC. Amino acids: CASSFDSLSYEQYF.

The V gene is TRBV6-5, the J gene TRBJ1-3; TRBD1 might be the D (6 bases). This CDR3 contains 16 residues. Deletions cut 4 bases from V and 4 bases from J, with 17 bases between. Germline V gene sequence: CDR1 MNHEY, CDR2 SVGAGI. CDR3 bases: TGTGCCAGCAGTTCCCCAGCAGGGCAGGGGGGAAACACCATATATTTT. Amino acid sequence: CASSSPAGQGGNTIYF.

This clone has more than one count but fewer than ten. The chain links TRBV5-1 to TRBJ2-2; D is unclear. CDR3 size: 15 residues. V shed 0 bases and J shed 0 bases, with 6 bases lying between them. CDR1 is SGHRS, CDR2 YFSETQ, per germline. This CDR3 reads CASSLDSSNTGELFF. The CDR3 nucleotides read TGCGCCAGCAGCTTGGACAGTTCGAACACCGGGGAGCTGTTTTTT.